Listed below are T cell receptor beta chains from one sample, sequenced in a study of blood T cell repertoires in COVID-19. Repertoires were generated with immunoSEQ multiplex PCR, while TCRdb's copy carries only in-frame clones and drops some. The repertoire has a few hundred thousand clones, over 75% of them found once; the top ten carry 1% to 1.3%. What was sequenced was PBMCs or T cells enriched from blood (not recorded which). The receptors were sampled from a man in his thirties or forties who had recovered from COVID-19. Both conserved end residues are part of each CDR3. The D gene is left open where the match is weak. Clone size is given for some rows only: seen once, a few or many times, or a class if the clone is expanded.

D gene: TRBD1
V gene: TRBV19
J gene: TRBJ1-2
clone size: -
CDR3 DNA: TGTGCCAGTATCGACAGGGGGCCCTATGGCTACACCTTC
CDR3 protein: CASIDRGPYGYTF

D gene: TRBD2
V gene: TRBV27
J gene: TRBJ2-3
clone size: once
CDR3 DNA: TGTGCCAGCAGTTTCGGCGGGAGGGTCCTTAATACGCAGTATTTT
CDR3 protein: CASSFGGRVLNTQYF

D gene: -
V gene: TRBV30
J gene: TRBJ1-1
clone size: -
CDR3 DNA: TGTGCCTGGAGTTATATGCGGAACACTGAAGCTTTCTTT
CDR3 protein: CAWSYMRNTEAFF

D gene: TRBD2
V gene: TRBV3-1/TRBV3-2
J gene: TRBJ2-1
clone size: once
CDR3 DNA: TGTGCCAGCAGCCCCCCGGCGGGGGGTCTAGAGCAGTTCTTC
CDR3 protein: CASSPPAGGLEQFF

D gene: TRBD2
V gene: TRBV7-8
J gene: TRBJ2-3
clone size: -
CDR3 DNA: TGTGCCAGCAGCTTCGGACTAGCGGGACCCCTCAGCACAGATACGCAGTATTTT
CDR3 protein: CASSFGLAGPLSTDTQYF

D gene: -
V gene: TRBV30
J gene: TRBJ2-3
clone size: -
CDR3 DNA: TGTGCCTGGAGCCGCGGGAGCACAGATACGCAGTATTTT
CDR3 protein: CAWSRGSTDTQYF

D gene: TRBD2
V gene: TRBV10-3
J gene: TRBJ2-1
clone size: -
CDR3 DNA: TGTGCCATCACCAACCTGGGGGGGGGTGAGCAGTTCTTC
CDR3 protein: CAITNLGGGEQFF

D gene: -
V gene: TRBV11-2
J gene: TRBJ2-5
clone size: -
CDR3 DNA: TGTGCCAGCAGCTTAGACCAGGGGCCTGAGGAGACCCAGTACTTC
CDR3 protein: CASSLDQGPEETQYF

D gene: TRBD1
V gene: TRBV27
J gene: TRBJ1-5
clone size: -
CDR3 DNA: TGTGCCAGCAGTTTATCGGAGGGGGCTCGACAGCCCCAGCATTTT
CDR3 protein: CASSLSEGARQPQHF

D gene: -
V gene: TRBV6-5
J gene: TRBJ1-1
clone size: -
CDR3 DNA: TGTGCCAGCAGTTACCGGGCGGGGGACACTGAAGCTTTCTTT
CDR3 protein: CASSYRAGDTEAFF

D gene: -
V gene: TRBV30
J gene: TRBJ1-5
clone size: -
CDR3 DNA: TGTGCCTGGAGTTCCGCAGGGGACCAGCCCCAGCATTTT
CDR3 protein: CAWSSAGDQPQHF

D gene: -
V gene: TRBV7-9
J gene: TRBJ1-5
clone size: -
CDR3 DNA: TGTGCCAGCAGCCAGAACAACAATCAGCCCCAGCATTTT
CDR3 protein: CASSQNNNQPQHF

D gene: TRBD1
V gene: TRBV3-1/TRBV3-2
J gene: TRBJ1-5
clone size: -
CDR3 DNA: TGTGCCAGCAGCCAAGCCTTAGGACAGGCTCATCAGCCCCAGCATTTT
CDR3 protein: CASSQALGQAHQPQHF

D gene: -
V gene: TRBV6-5
J gene: TRBJ1-6
clone size: -
CDR3 DNA: TGTGCCAGCAGTAGGGGGGAGGGGCACAATTCACCCCTCCACTTT
CDR3 protein: CASSRGEGHNSPLHF

D gene: -
V gene: TRBV18
J gene: TRBJ2-5
clone size: -
CDR3 DNA: TGTGCCAGCTCACCAGGAGACCAAGAGACCCAGTACTTC
CDR3 protein: CASSPGDQETQYF

D gene: -
V gene: TRBV29-1
J gene: TRBJ1-4
clone size: -
CDR3 DNA: TGCAGCGTTGCCTCTTACGGTAATGAAAAACTGTTTTTT
CDR3 protein: CSVASYGNEKLFF

D gene: -
V gene: TRBV2
J gene: TRBJ1-2
clone size: -
CDR3 DNA: TGTGCCAGCAAGTCCCGGAACTATGGCTACACCTTC
CDR3 protein: CASKSRNYGYTF

D gene: -
V gene: TRBV24-1
J gene: TRBJ2-3
clone size: -
CDR3 DNA: TGTGCCACCAGTGACTCCCCCGAAGTAGCGGGCACAGATACGCAGTATTTT
CDR3 protein: CATSDSPEVAGTDTQYF

D gene: TRBD2
V gene: TRBV29-1
J gene: TRBJ2-5
clone size: -
CDR3 DNA: TGCAGCGTCAAAGGGACTAGTTGGGCGGAGACCCAGTACTTC
CDR3 protein: CSVKGTSWAETQYF

D gene: TRBD2
V gene: TRBV19
J gene: TRBJ2-1
clone size: -
CDR3 DNA: TGTGCCAGTAGTAAGCCTAGCGGGAGCTATAATAGAAGGGCCTACAATGAGCAGTTCTTC
CDR3 protein: CASSKPSGSYNRRAYNEQFF

D gene: -
V gene: TRBV19
J gene: TRBJ2-7
clone size: -
CDR3 DNA: TGTGCCAGTAGTATGGCGCAGGGCTACGAGCAGTACTTC
CDR3 protein: CASSMAQGYEQYF

D gene: -
V gene: TRBV5-1
J gene: TRBJ2-6
clone size: -
CDR3 DNA: TGCGCCAGCAGCCTACAGGGTGCCGGGGCCAACGTCCTGACTTTC
CDR3 protein: CASSLQGAGANVLTF

D gene: TRBD1
V gene: TRBV19
J gene: TRBJ1-2
clone size: many
CDR3 DNA: TGTGCCAGTGTGACAGGGGACTATGGCTACACCTTC
CDR3 protein: CASVTGDYGYTF

D gene: -
V gene: TRBV9
J gene: TRBJ2-3
clone size: -
CDR3 DNA: TGTGCCAGCAGCGTGCAGGATACGCAGTATTTT
CDR3 protein: CASSVQDTQYF

D gene: -
V gene: TRBV18
J gene: TRBJ1-1
clone size: -
CDR3 DNA: TGTGCCAGCTCACCTGCCCCCGGGTCTCGCACTGAAGCTTTCTTT
CDR3 protein: CASSPAPGSRTEAFF

D gene: TRBD2
V gene: TRBV4-1
J gene: TRBJ2-1
clone size: -
CDR3 DNA: TGCGCCAGCAGCCAAGTCCCAGCGGGAGTTGAGGATGAGCAGTTCTTC
CDR3 protein: CASSQVPAGVEDEQFF

D gene: TRBD2
V gene: TRBV29-1
J gene: TRBJ2-1
clone size: -
CDR3 DNA: TGCAGCGTTGAATCTGGAGCGGGAGAAAATATGGTCGCCTACAATGAGCAGTTCTTC
CDR3 protein: CSVESGAGENMVAYNEQFF

D gene: -
V gene: TRBV4-2
J gene: TRBJ2-7
clone size: -
CDR3 DNA: TGTGCCAGCAGCCCACAAACGATCACCTACGAGCAGTACTTC
CDR3 protein: CASSPQTITYEQYF

D gene: TRBD2
V gene: TRBV5-4
J gene: TRBJ2-3
clone size: -
CDR3 DNA: TGTGCCAGCAGCTTGGAGGCTAGCGGGAGTCTGGCAGATACGCAGTATTTT
CDR3 protein: CASSLEASGSLADTQYF

D gene: TRBD1
V gene: TRBV28
J gene: TRBJ1-2
clone size: -
CDR3 DNA: TGTGCCAGCAATCCCCCCGCCGGGACAGGGGACAACTATGGCTACACCTTC
CDR3 protein: CASNPPAGTGDNYGYTF

D gene: TRBD1
V gene: TRBV19
J gene: TRBJ2-2
clone size: -
CDR3 DNA: TGTGCCAGTAGGCCCGGGACAGGGCACACCGGGGAGCTGTTTTTT
CDR3 protein: CASRPGTGHTGELFF

D gene: -
V gene: TRBV14
J gene: TRBJ1-4
clone size: -
CDR3 DNA: TGTGCCAGCAGCCAAGACAGGGGAACTAATGAAAAACTGTTTTTT
CDR3 protein: CASSQDRGTNEKLFF

D gene: -
V gene: TRBV19
J gene: TRBJ1-1
clone size: -
CDR3 DNA: TGTGCCAGTAGTATCTTCGGACAGAACACTGAAGCTTTCTTT
CDR3 protein: CASSIFGQNTEAFF

D gene: TRBD2
V gene: TRBV18
J gene: TRBJ2-1
clone size: -
CDR3 DNA: TGTGCCAGCTCACAACCGTTATTAGCGGGAGGAGGGAATGAGCAGTTCTTC
CDR3 protein: CASSQPLLAGGGNEQFF

D gene: TRBD1
V gene: TRBV24-1
J gene: TRBJ2-7
clone size: -
CDR3 DNA: TGTGCCACCAGTGATAACAGGGGCGGCTCCTACGAGCAGTACTTC
CDR3 protein: CATSDNRGGSYEQYF

D gene: -
V gene: TRBV28
J gene: TRBJ2-7
clone size: -
CDR3 DNA: TGTGCCAGCAGCTCGACAGACCCGCCCGAGCAGTACTTC
CDR3 protein: CASSSTDPPEQYF

D gene: -
V gene: TRBV12-5
J gene: TRBJ2-7
clone size: -
CDR3 DNA: TGTGCTAGTGGTTTGTCGGGGGTTTACGAGCAGTACTTC
CDR3 protein: CASGLSGVYEQYF

D gene: TRBD1
V gene: TRBV27
J gene: TRBJ2-1
clone size: -
CDR3 DNA: TGTGCCAGCAGACAGGGGGCTACTTACAATGAGCAGTTCTTC
CDR3 protein: CASRQGATYNEQFF

D gene: -
V gene: TRBV3-1/TRBV3-2
J gene: TRBJ2-4
clone size: -
CDR3 DNA: TGTGCCAGCAGCCCCAACCGACAGAACATTCAGTACTTC
CDR3 protein: CASSPNRQNIQYF

D gene: -
V gene: TRBV5-6
J gene: TRBJ1-2
clone size: -
CDR3 DNA: TGTGCCAGCAGCTTGGTTCAGGGTGGTTATGGCTACACCTTC
CDR3 protein: CASSLVQGGYGYTF

D gene: -
V gene: TRBV14
J gene: TRBJ2-7
clone size: once
CDR3 DNA: TGTGCCAGCAGAACCTCAGTTTCCTACGAGCAGTACTTC
CDR3 protein: CASRTSVSYEQYF

D gene: -
V gene: TRBV7-9
J gene: TRBJ1-5
clone size: -
CDR3 DNA: TGTGCCAGCAGTCTGGTAGGAGGCAATCAGCCCCAGCATTTT
CDR3 protein: CASSLVGGNQPQHF

D gene: TRBD1
V gene: TRBV18
J gene: TRBJ1-1
clone size: -
CDR3 DNA: TGTGCCAGCTCATCTCGACCGGGACAGGGGGAGAACACTGAAGCTTTCTTT
CDR3 protein: CASSSRPGQGENTEAFF

D gene: -
V gene: TRBV28
J gene: TRBJ2-3
clone size: few
CDR3 DNA: TGTGCCAGCACCAACGCGCGGACTTCTGATACGCAGTATTTT
CDR3 protein: CASTNARTSDTQYF

D gene: TRBD2
V gene: TRBV7-9
J gene: TRBJ2-7
clone size: -
CDR3 DNA: TGTGCCAGCAGTTTGACTAGCTTCCAAAGCTACGAGCAGTACTTC
CDR3 protein: CASSLTSFQSYEQYF

D gene: -
V gene: TRBV7-9
J gene: TRBJ2-1
clone size: -
CDR3 DNA: TGTGCCAGCAGCCATCCGGGATATGAGCAGTTCTTC
CDR3 protein: CASSHPGYEQFF

D gene: -
V gene: TRBV3-1/TRBV3-2
J gene: TRBJ2-7
clone size: -
CDR3 DNA: TGTGCCAGCAGCCAAGGGACAGCATTTTACGAGCAGTACTTC
CDR3 protein: CASSQGTAFYEQYF

D gene: TRBD1
V gene: TRBV9
J gene: TRBJ2-5
clone size: -
CDR3 DNA: TGTGCCAGCAGCGCATACGGGACAGCCGAGACCCAGTACTTC
CDR3 protein: CASSAYGTAETQYF

D gene: -
V gene: TRBV27
J gene: TRBJ1-2
clone size: -
CDR3 DNA: TGTGCCAGCAGTTCGGCCGGTGGGGCAGACTATGGCTACACCTTC
CDR3 protein: CASSSAGGADYGYTF

D gene: -
V gene: TRBV4-1
J gene: TRBJ1-1
clone size: -
CDR3 DNA: TGCGCCAGCAGCCAATTAGGGGGAGCGAACACTGAAGCTTTCTTT
CDR3 protein: CASSQLGGANTEAFF

D gene: -
V gene: TRBV30
J gene: TRBJ1-1
clone size: -
CDR3 DNA: TGTGCCTGGAGTGTCAGACAAAACACTGAAGCTTTCTTT
CDR3 protein: CAWSVRQNTEAFF

D gene: -
V gene: TRBV12-3/TRBV12-4
J gene: TRBJ2-3
clone size: -
CDR3 DNA: TGTGCCAGCACAAAAGCGGATACGCAGTATTTT
CDR3 protein: CASTKADTQYF

D gene: TRBD1
V gene: TRBV3-1/TRBV3-2
J gene: TRBJ2-7
clone size: -
CDR3 DNA: TGTGCCAGCAGCCAGGCGACAGGGGCTGAATACTTC
CDR3 protein: CASSQATGAEYF

D gene: TRBD2
V gene: TRBV19
J gene: TRBJ2-3
clone size: -
CDR3 DNA: TGTGCCAGTAGTAGCCCGGGGGGATCCGGAGATACGCAGTATTTT
CDR3 protein: CASSSPGGSGDTQYF

D gene: TRBD2
V gene: TRBV5-4
J gene: TRBJ2-1
clone size: -
CDR3 DNA: TGTGCCAGCAGCACGACTAGCGGGAGGTTCCATGAGCAGTTCTTC
CDR3 protein: CASSTTSGRFHEQFF

D gene: -
V gene: TRBV27
J gene: TRBJ2-7
clone size: -
CDR3 DNA: TGTGCCAGCAGTTTTGATGGAGGGGGCGGTTACGAGCAGTACTTC
CDR3 protein: CASSFDGGGGYEQYF

D gene: TRBD2
V gene: TRBV9
J gene: TRBJ2-3
clone size: -
CDR3 DNA: TGTGCCAGCAGCGTAGCTGAGCGGGAGGGCCCCAGAGATACGCAGTATTTT
CDR3 protein: CASSVAEREGPRDTQYF

D gene: TRBD2
V gene: TRBV5-1
J gene: TRBJ2-7
clone size: -
CDR3 DNA: TGCGCCAGCAGCTTGGTCGGAGGGGAGGGCGAGCAGTACTTC
CDR3 protein: CASSLVGGEGEQYF

D gene: TRBD2
V gene: TRBV15
J gene: TRBJ2-7
clone size: -
CDR3 DNA: TGTGCCACCAGCAGAAGAACCGGGACTAGCGGGAGGGCCAGGTACGAGCAGTACTTC
CDR3 protein: CATSRRTGTSGRARYEQYF

D gene: -
V gene: TRBV10-1
J gene: TRBJ2-4
clone size: -
CDR3 DNA: TGCGCCAGCAGTGATCAGGGGGCCAAAAACATTCAGTACTTC
CDR3 protein: CASSDQGAKNIQYF